One sample yielded the 22 T cell receptor beta chains listed below, sequenced in a study of control samples from healthy donors and cancer patients. Using immunoSEQ multiplex PCR, the repertoire was profiled, and TCRdb retains in-frame clones only, with some absent. The sample carries more than 25,000 clones, 91% recorded once. The sequenced material came from PBMCs. The receptor set was obtained from a man aged 45-65 years with lung cancer.

The genes are TRBV6-4 and TRBJ2-7, with 9 bases lining up with TRBD1. The CDR3 extends over 15 amino acids. V shed 9 bases and J 1 base; nucleotides not matched to a gene: 10. The V gene's germline CDR1 is MRHNA and CDR2 SNTAGT. The chain's CDR3 is CARFTPGQGSYEQYF. DNA of the CDR3: TGTGCCAGATTTACCCCGGGACAGGGTTCCTACGAGCAGTACTTC.

The chain joins TRBV5-4 to TRBJ2-3; 12 nucleotides match TRBD2. The CDR3 length is 17 residues. CDR1 is SGHNT, CDR2 YYREEE, per germline (reference sequence). V lost 5 bases to trimming and J lost 0 bases; unmatched junction nucleotides: 7. The CDR3 region has the DNA TGTGCCAGCAGGTTTTCTAGCGGGGGGGCTAGCACAGATACGCAGTATTTT. This codes for CASRFSSGGASTDTQYF.

This clone was found once. The chain recombines TRBV11-1 with TRBJ1-2; D is unclear. Germline CDR1 SGHAT, CDR2 FQDESV (reference sequence). V was cut by 5 bases and J by 8 bases, with 12 bases left in between. CDR3 length: 12 amino acids. The CDR3 spells CASSLDRIGYTF. CDR3 coding DNA: TGTGCCAGCAGCCTCGACCGCATCGGCTACACCTTC.

This clone is classed as large (0.1 to 1%). The chain employs TRBV6-1 and TRBJ1-2; 7 positions agree with TRBD1. This CDR3 has 16 residues. V trimming: 5 bases; J trimming: 4 bases; junction bases outside the gene matches: 13. The V gene's germline CDR1 is MNHNS and CDR2 SASEGT. This CDR3 reads CASSKVTGSPSYGYTF. Here the CDR3 DNA reads TGTGCCAGCAGTAAAGTGACAGGGAGTCCCAGCTATGGCTACACCTTC.

The V and J genes are TRBV19 and TRBJ1-1, with D tentatively TRBD1 (5 bases). V dropped 6 bases and J dropped 5 bases, with 13 bases sitting between them. Germline values: CDR1 LNHDA, CDR2 SQIVND (reference sequence). The CDR3 has 13 amino acids. CDR3 DNA: TGTGCCAGTAGCTATATCGGGGGTACTGAAGCTTTCTTT. Amino acids: CASSYIGGTEAFF.

The chain couples TRBV3-1 (or the pseudogene TRBV3-2) to TRBJ2-3; the match to TRBD2 covers 10 bases. The CDR3 totals 15 residues. Germline loops: CDR1 LGHDT, CDR2 YNNKEL (reference sequence). V was pared by 6 bases and J by 5 bases, with 8 bases of the junction left unmatched. The CDR3, as DNA: TGTGCCAGCAGACCAAGCGGGGGGGCGATAGATACGCAGTATTTT. It translates to CASRPSGGAIDTQYF.

The genes are TRBV20-1 and TRBJ1-5; D not resolved. The CDR3 has 12 amino acids. Germline assignment: CDR1 DFQATT and CDR2 SNEGSKA (reference sequence). V dropped 5 bases and J dropped 7 bases, with 12 bases sitting between them. The CDR3 spells CSAGGLGQPQHF. The CDR3 bases are TGCAGTGCTGGTGGACTTGGGCAGCCCCAGCATTTT.

The rearrangement links TRBV25-1 to TRBJ1-1; 7 nucleotides line up with TRBD1. The CDR3 extends over 12 amino acids. With V trimmed by 9 bases and J by 4 bases, 5 bases remained unmatched. The germline gives CDR1 MGHDK, CDR2 SYGVNS. The DNA for the CDR3 is TGTGCCAGTGTAAGACAGGGCACTGAAGCTTTCTTT. Protein: CASVRQGTEAFF.

The V call is TRBV12-5, the J call TRBJ1-5, with D unresolved. The CDR3 consists of 13 residues. Germline-derived CDR1 and CDR2 are LGHNT and FRNRAP. Between the trimmed V and J ends, which lost 4 bases and 5 bases, there was a span of 9 bases. The DNA of the CDR3 is TGTGCTAGTGGTTCCGACCCTTATCAGCCCCAGCATTTT. Its translation is CASGSDPYQPQHF.

This clone has a handful of counts. The genes are TRBV6-6 and TRBJ2-7; TRBD2 matches 7 bases. V shed 2 bases, J shed 7 bases, and the junction held 11 bases outside the gene matches. Germline CDR1 is MNHNY and CDR2 is SVGAGI (reference sequence). CDR3 length: 15 amino acids. The CDR3 protein is CASSYGSGASREQYF. CDR3 DNA: TGTGCCAGCAGTTACGGAAGCGGGGCCTCTAGAGAGCAGTACTTC.

This clone was observed a single time. V and J are TRBV28 and TRBJ1-2; D is uncertain. Germline V CDR1 and CDR2: MDHEN, SYDVKM. The length of the CDR3 is 14 residues. With 3 bases removed from V and 6 bases from J, the gap between germline ends came to 14 bases. The CDR3 is CASSFGSYQDGYTF. CDR3 nucleotide sequence: TGTGCCAGCAGTTTCGGTTCTTACCAGGATGGCTACACCTTC.

V usage is TRBV19 and J usage is TRBJ2-7; perhaps TRBD1 as D (5 bases). V gave up 2 bases and J gave up 0 bases, with 11 bases separating them. This CDR3 spans 15 amino acids. Germline assignment: CDR1 LNHDA and CDR2 SQIVND (reference sequence). The CDR3 DNA follows: TGTGCCAGTAGTATAATGACAGCGAGCTCCTACGAGCAGTACTTC. Encoded protein: CASSIMTASSYEQYF.

The chain joins TRBV4-1 to TRBJ2-1; 9 nucleotides agree with TRBD2. The CDR3 sequence is 17 residues long. Germline trimming cut 3 bases from V and 6 bases from J; bases unmatched to any gene: 12. Looked up from germline, CDR1 is MGHRA and CDR2 is YSYEKL. CDR3 in amino acids: CASSQNGGAGGPNEQFF. The CDR3 nucleotides are TGCGCCAGCAGCCAGAATGGGGGAGCGGGGGGTCCCAATGAGCAGTTCTTC.

The gene calls are TRBV6-2 or TRBV6-3 and TRBJ1-2, with D maybe TRBD1 (5 bases). This CDR3 region has 16 residues. Germline-derived CDR1 and CDR2 are MNHEY and SVGEGT. Trimming took 2 bases from V and 4 from J, leaving 17 bases between them. The DNA of the CDR3 is TGTGCCAGCAGTTACATGTCGCCCCGGGGGAGCTATGGCTACACCTTC. Residues: CASSYMSPRGSYGYTF.

This chain links TRBV28 with TRBJ1-3; 8 bases map to TRBD1. V shed 7 bases and J 4 bases; nucleotides not matched to a gene: 6. From germline, CDR1 is MDHEN and CDR2 SYDVKM. This CDR3 comprises 14 residues. The CDR3 DNA sequence: TGTGCCAGCAAAGGACAGGGCACAGGAAACACCATATATTTT. Translated, it gives CASKGQGTGNTIYF.

This chain connects TRBV14 to TRBJ2-7; TRBD2 might be the D (6 bases). Germline loops: CDR1 SGHDN, CDR2 FVKESK. The CDR3 length is 15 residues. The V end lost 2 bases, the J end lost 3 bases, and 14 bases lay between the germline ends. The CDR3 loop is CASSQSDGSFYEQYF. In DNA, the CDR3 is TGTGCCAGCAGCCAATCCGACGGGAGCTTCTACGAGCAGTACTTC.

The V call is TRBV28, the J call TRBJ1-3; D is unclear. This CDR3 has 13 amino acids. Germline assignment: CDR1 MDHEN and CDR2 SYDVKM. V was trimmed by 7 bases and J by 0 bases, leaving 7 bases between them. The CDR3 DNA follows: TGTGCCAGCACGGGGAACTCTGGAAACACCATATATTTT. This translates into CASTGNSGNTIYF.

The CDR3, as DNA: TGTGCCAGCAGCTTCTACGGGCGGACAGAAAATGAAAAACTGTTTTTT. This sequence encodes CASSFYGRTENEKLFF. The gene calls are TRBV5-6 and TRBJ1-4; the D gene is possibly TRBD1 (6 bases). V lost 2 bases and J lost 5, with 16 bases in between. Per germline, CDR1 SGHDT and CDR2 YYEEEE. The CDR3 is made up of 16 amino acids.

The chain has TRBV21-1 and TRBJ2-7; the table's TRBD1 call for D was not verified on the DNA. TRBV21-1 is flagged as a pseudogene. The CDR3 has 13 residues. The CDR3 is CASSDSYRGEQYF. For the CDR3, the DNA is TGTGCCAGCAGCGACTCCTACAGGGGCGAGCAGTACTTC.

J is TRBJ2-1 and V is TRBV6-6, with TRBD2 identical over 13 bases. Germline V gene sequence: CDR1 MNHNY, CDR2 SVGAGI (reference sequence). The CDR3 runs 15 residues. Germline trimming cut 5 bases from V and 9 bases from J; bases unmatched to any gene: 7. The chain's CDR3 is CASSPGTSGVPEQFF. The CDR3 region has the DNA TGTGCCAGCAGTCCCGGGACTAGCGGGGTTCCTGAGCAGTTCTTC.

This clone has just one count. This chain uses TRBV7-3 with TRBJ2-3; TRBD2 agrees at 16 bases. With 5 bases clipped from V and 2 bases from J, the junction kept 16 bases outside the gene matches. Germline loops: CDR1 SGHTA, CDR2 FQGTGA. There are 21 residues in the CDR3. CDR3: CASSPTKPGLAGGPFTDTQYF. In DNA, the CDR3 is TGTGCCAGCAGCCCGACAAAACCGGGACTAGCGGGGGGGCCGTTCACAGATACGCAGTATTTT. Filled out from reference TRBV7-3 and TRBJ2-3, the complete variable domain reads GAGVSQTPSNKVTEKGKYVELRCDPISGHTALYWYRQSLGQGPEFLIYFQGTGAADDSGLPNDRFFAVRPEGSVSTLKIQRTERGDSAVYLCASSPTKPGLAGGPFTDTQYFGPGTRLTVL.

The chain couples TRBV11-1 to TRBJ2-1, with 10 positions matching TRBD1. Germline V CDR1 and CDR2: SGHAT, FQDESV (reference sequence). The CDR3 runs 14 residues. Trimming took 5 bases from V and 9 from J; bases not matched to a gene: 7. The CDR3 sequence is CASSRQGAALEQFF. CDR3 coding DNA: TGTGCCAGCAGCCGACAGGGGGCTGCTCTTGAGCAGTTCTTC.